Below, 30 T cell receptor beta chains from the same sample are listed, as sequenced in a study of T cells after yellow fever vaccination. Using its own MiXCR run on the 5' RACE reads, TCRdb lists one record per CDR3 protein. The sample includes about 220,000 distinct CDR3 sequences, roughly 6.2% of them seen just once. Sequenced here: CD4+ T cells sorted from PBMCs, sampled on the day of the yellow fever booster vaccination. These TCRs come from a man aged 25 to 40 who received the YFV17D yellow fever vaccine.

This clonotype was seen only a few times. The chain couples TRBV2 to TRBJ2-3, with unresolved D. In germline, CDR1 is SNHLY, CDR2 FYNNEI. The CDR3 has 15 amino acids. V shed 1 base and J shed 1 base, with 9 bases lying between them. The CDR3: CASSEVGGGTDTQYF. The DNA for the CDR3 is TGTGCCAGCAGTGAAGTGGGTGGGGGCACAGATACGCAGTATTTT.

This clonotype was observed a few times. DNA of the CDR3: TGCAGTGCTAGAGAACAGTTGAATCAGCCCCAGCATTTT. It translates to CSAREQLNQPQHF. This chain connects TRBV20-1 to TRBJ1-5, with unresolved D. Deletions cut 0 bases from V and 4 bases from J, with 7 bases between. Germline CDR1 DFQATT, CDR2 SNEGSKA (reference sequence). The CDR3 spans 13 residues.

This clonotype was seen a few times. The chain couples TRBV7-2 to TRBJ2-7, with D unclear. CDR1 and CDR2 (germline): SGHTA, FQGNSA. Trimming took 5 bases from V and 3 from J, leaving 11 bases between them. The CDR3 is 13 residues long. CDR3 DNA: TGTGCCAGCAGCCCTCCGACCCGCTACGAGCAGTACTTC. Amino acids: CASSPPTRYEQYF.

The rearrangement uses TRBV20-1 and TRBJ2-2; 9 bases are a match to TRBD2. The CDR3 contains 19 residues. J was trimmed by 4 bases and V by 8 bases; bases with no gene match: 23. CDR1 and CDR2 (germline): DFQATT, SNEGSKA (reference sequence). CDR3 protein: CSFWGQASGMTPTTGELFF. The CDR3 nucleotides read TGCAGTTTTTGGGGCCAGGCTAGCGGGATGACTCCAACCACCGGGGAGCTGTTTTTT.

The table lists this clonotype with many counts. The chain's CDR3 is CASSLNGEELFF. CDR3 sequence (DNA): TGTGCCAGCAGCTTAAATGGAGAGGAGCTGTTTTTT. The V call is TRBV7-9, the J call TRBJ2-2; no firm D call. Germline V lookup: CDR1 SEHNR, CDR2 FQNEAQ (reference sequence). Trimming cost V 2 bases and J 10 bases, with 8 bases left between them. CDR3 size: 12 residues.

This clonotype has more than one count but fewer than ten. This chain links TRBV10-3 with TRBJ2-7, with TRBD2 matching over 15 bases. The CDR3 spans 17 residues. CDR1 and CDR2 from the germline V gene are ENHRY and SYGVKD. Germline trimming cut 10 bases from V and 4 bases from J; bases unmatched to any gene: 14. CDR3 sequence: CATTGTTGTSGRYEQYF. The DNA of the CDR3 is TGTGCCACAACCGGGACAACCGGGACTAGCGGGAGGTACGAGCAGTACTTC.

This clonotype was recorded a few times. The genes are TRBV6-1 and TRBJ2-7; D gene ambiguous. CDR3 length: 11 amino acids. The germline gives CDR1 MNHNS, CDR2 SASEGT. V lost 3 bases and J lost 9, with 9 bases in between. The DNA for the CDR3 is TGTGCCAGCAGTGAGGAGACGGGGCAGTACTTC. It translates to CASSEETGQYF.

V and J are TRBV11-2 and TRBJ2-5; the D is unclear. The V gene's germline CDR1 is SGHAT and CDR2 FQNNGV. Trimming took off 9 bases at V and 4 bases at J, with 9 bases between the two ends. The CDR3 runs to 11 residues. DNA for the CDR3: TGTGCCAGTCGCGTTGCAGAGACCCAGTACTTC. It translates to CASRVAETQYF.

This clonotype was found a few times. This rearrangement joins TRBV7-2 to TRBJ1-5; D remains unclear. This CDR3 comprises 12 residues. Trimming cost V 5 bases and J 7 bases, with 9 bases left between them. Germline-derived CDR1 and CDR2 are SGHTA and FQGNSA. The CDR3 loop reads CASSPAFQPQHF. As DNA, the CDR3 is TGTGCCAGCAGCCCCGCCTTCCAGCCCCAGCATTTT.

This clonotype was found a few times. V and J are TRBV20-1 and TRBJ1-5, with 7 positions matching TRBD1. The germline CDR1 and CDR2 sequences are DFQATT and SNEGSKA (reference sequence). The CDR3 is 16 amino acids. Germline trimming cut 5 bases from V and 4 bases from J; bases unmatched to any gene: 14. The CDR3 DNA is TGCAGTGCTCCGCCCACACGACAGGGTGGGAATCAGCCCCAGCATTTT. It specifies CSAPPTRQGGNQPQHF.

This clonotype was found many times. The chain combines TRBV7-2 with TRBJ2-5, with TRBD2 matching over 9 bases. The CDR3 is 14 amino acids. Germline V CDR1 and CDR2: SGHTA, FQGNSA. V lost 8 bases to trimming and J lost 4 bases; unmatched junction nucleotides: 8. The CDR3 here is CASSETSGVETQYF. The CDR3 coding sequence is TGTGCCAGCTCCGAGACTAGCGGTGTAGAGACCCAGTACTTC.

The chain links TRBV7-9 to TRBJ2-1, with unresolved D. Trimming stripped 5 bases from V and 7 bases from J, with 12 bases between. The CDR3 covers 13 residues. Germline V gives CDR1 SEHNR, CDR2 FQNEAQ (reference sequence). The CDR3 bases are TGTGCCAGCAGCCTCTCGATTGAGAATGAGCAGTTCTTC. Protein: CASSLSIENEQFF.

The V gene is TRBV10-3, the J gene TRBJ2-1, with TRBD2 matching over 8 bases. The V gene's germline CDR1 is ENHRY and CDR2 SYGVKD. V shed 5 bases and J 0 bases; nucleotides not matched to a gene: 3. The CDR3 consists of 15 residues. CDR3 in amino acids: CAISQSGSSYNEQFF. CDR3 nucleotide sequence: TGTGCCATCAGTCAGAGCGGGAGCTCCTACAATGAGCAGTTCTTC.

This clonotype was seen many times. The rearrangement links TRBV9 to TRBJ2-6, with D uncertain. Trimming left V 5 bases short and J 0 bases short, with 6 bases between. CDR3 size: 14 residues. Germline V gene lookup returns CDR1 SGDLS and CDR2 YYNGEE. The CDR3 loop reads CASRRDSGANVLTF. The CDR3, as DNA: TGTGCCAGCAGAAGGGACTCTGGGGCCAACGTCCTGACTTTC. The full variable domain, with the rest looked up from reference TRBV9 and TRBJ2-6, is DSGVTQTPKHLITATGQRVTLRCSPRSGDLSVYWYQQSLDQGLQFLIQYYNGEERAKGNILERFSAQQFPDLHSELNLSSLELGDSALYFCASRRDSGANVLTFGAGSRLTVL.

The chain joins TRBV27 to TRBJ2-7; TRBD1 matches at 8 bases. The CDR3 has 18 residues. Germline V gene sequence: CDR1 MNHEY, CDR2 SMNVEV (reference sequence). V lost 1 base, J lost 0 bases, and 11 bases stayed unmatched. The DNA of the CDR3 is TGTGCCAGCAGTTTATTCCTCCCGACAGGGGCAAGCTCCTACGAGCAGTACTTC. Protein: CASSLFLPTGASSYEQYF.

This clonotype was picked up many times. The chain's CDR3 is CSARRSGAPNTEAFF. The CDR3 DNA sequence: TGCAGTGCGAGACGGTCTGGGGCCCCGAACACTGAAGCTTTCTTT. This chain uses TRBV20-1 with TRBJ1-1; perhaps TRBD1 as D (5 bases). Trimming took off 6 bases at V and 1 base at J, with 18 bases between the two ends. CDR1 DFQATT and CDR2 SNEGSKA come from the germline V gene (reference sequence). CDR3 length equals 15 residues.

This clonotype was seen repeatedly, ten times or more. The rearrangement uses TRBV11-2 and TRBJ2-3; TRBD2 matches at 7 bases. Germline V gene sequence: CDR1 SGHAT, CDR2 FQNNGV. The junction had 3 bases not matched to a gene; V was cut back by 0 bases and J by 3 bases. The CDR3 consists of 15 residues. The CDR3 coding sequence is TGTGCCAGCAGCTTAGAGAGGGAGGGGACAGATACGCAGTATTTT. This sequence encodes CASSLEREGTDTQYF.

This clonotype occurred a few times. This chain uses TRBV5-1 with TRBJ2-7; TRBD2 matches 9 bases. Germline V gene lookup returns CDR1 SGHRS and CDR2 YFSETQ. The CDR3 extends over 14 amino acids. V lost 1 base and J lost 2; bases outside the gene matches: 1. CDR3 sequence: CASSLTSGPYEQYF. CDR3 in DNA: TGCGCCAGCAGCTTGACTAGCGGGCCCTACGAGCAGTACTTC.

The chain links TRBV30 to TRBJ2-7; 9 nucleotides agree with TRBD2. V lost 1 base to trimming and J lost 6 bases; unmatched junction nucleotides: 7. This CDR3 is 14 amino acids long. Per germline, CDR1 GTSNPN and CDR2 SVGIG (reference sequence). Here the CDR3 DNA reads TGTGCCTGGAGTGCGACTAGCGGTGTTCTCGAGCAGTACTTC. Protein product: CAWSATSGVLEQYF.

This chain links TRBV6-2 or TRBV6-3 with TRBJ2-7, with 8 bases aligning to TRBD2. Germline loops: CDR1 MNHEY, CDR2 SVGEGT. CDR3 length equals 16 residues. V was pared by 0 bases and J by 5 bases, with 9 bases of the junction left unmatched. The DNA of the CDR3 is TGTGCCAGCAGTTACTCGAGAGTCGGGAGGGCCGACGAGCAGTACTTC. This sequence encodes CASSYSRVGRADEQYF.

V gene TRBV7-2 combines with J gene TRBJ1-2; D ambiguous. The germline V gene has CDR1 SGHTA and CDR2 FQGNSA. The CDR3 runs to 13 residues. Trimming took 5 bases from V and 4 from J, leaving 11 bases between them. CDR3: CASSPRVLYGYTF. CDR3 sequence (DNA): TGTGCCAGCAGCCCTAGGGTCCTCTATGGCTACACCTTC.

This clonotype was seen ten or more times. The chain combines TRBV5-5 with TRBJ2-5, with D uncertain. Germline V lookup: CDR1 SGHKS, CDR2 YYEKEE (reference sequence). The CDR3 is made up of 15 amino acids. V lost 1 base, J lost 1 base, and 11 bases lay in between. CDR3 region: CASSLIWQPQETQYF. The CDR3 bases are TGTGCCAGCAGCTTGATTTGGCAGCCCCAAGAGACCCAGTACTTC.

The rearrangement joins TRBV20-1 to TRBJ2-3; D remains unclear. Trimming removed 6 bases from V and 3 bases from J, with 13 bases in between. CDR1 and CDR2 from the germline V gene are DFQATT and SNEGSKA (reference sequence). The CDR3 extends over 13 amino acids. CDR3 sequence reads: CSAVQEGTDTQYF. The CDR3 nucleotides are TGCAGTGCGGTCCAAGAAGGTACAGATACGCAGTATTTT.

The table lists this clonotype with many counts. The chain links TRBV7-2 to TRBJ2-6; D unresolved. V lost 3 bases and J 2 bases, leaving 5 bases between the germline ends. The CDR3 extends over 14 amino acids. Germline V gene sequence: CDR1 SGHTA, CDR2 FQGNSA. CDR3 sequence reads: CASSFGAGANVLTF. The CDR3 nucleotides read TGTGCCAGCAGCTTCGGAGCTGGGGCCAACGTCCTGACTTTC. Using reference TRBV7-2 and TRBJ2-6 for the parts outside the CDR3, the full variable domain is GAGVSQSPSNKVTEKGKDVELRCDPISGHTALYWYRQSLGQGLEFLIYFQGNSAPDKSGLPSDRFSAERTGGSVSTLTIQRTQQEDSAVYLCASSFGAGANVLTFGAGSRLTVL.

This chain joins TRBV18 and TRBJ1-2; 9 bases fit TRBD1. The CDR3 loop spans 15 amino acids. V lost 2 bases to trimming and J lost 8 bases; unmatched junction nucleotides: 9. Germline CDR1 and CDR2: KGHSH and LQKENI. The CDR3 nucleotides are TGTGCCAGCTCACCAGACCAGGGACAGGGCAGCGGCTACACCTTC. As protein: CASSPDQGQGSGYTF.

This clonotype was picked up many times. In DNA form, the CDR3 reads TGCGCCAGCAGCTTCACACTAGCGGGAGGGGCAGATACGCAGTATTTT. This gives the protein CASSFTLAGGADTQYF. The rearrangement joins TRBV5-1 to TRBJ2-3, with 13 nucleotides matching TRBD2. The CDR3 is made up of 16 amino acids. Germline CDR1 reads SGHRS; CDR2 reads YFSETQ. V was clipped by 2 bases and J by 4 bases; unmatched bases: 4.

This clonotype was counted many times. The CDR3 here is CASSFSGTAGNIQYF. The CDR3 coding sequence is TGTGCCAGCAGTTTTTCAGGGACAGCAGGAAACATTCAGTACTTC. The gene calls are TRBV12-3 or TRBV12-4 and TRBJ2-4, with TRBD1 identical over 7 bases. The CDR3 consists of 15 residues. The V gene end was trimmed by 3 bases and the J gene end by 6 bases; junction bases not matched to a gene: 8.

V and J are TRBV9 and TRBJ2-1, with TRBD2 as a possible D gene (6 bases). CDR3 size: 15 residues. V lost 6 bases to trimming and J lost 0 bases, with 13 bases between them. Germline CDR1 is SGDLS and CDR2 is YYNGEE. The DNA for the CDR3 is TGTGCCAGCACCGGGGGAACCCACTCCTACAATGAGCAGTTCTTC. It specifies CASTGGTHSYNEQFF.

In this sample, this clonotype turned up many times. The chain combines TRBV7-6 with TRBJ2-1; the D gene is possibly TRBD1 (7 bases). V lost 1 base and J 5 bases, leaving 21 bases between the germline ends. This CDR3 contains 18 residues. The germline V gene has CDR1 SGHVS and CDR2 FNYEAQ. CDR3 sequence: CASSLVVRRGRKDNEQFF. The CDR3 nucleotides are TGTGCCAGCAGCTTAGTCGTGCGGAGGGGGCGGAAGGACAATGAGCAGTTCTTC.

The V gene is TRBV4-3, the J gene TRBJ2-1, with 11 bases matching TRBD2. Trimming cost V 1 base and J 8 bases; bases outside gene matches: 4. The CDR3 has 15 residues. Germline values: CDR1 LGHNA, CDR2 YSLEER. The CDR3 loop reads CASSQVLAGGYEQFF. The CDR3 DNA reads TGCGCCAGCAGCCAAGTCCTAGCGGGAGGTTATGAGCAGTTCTTC.